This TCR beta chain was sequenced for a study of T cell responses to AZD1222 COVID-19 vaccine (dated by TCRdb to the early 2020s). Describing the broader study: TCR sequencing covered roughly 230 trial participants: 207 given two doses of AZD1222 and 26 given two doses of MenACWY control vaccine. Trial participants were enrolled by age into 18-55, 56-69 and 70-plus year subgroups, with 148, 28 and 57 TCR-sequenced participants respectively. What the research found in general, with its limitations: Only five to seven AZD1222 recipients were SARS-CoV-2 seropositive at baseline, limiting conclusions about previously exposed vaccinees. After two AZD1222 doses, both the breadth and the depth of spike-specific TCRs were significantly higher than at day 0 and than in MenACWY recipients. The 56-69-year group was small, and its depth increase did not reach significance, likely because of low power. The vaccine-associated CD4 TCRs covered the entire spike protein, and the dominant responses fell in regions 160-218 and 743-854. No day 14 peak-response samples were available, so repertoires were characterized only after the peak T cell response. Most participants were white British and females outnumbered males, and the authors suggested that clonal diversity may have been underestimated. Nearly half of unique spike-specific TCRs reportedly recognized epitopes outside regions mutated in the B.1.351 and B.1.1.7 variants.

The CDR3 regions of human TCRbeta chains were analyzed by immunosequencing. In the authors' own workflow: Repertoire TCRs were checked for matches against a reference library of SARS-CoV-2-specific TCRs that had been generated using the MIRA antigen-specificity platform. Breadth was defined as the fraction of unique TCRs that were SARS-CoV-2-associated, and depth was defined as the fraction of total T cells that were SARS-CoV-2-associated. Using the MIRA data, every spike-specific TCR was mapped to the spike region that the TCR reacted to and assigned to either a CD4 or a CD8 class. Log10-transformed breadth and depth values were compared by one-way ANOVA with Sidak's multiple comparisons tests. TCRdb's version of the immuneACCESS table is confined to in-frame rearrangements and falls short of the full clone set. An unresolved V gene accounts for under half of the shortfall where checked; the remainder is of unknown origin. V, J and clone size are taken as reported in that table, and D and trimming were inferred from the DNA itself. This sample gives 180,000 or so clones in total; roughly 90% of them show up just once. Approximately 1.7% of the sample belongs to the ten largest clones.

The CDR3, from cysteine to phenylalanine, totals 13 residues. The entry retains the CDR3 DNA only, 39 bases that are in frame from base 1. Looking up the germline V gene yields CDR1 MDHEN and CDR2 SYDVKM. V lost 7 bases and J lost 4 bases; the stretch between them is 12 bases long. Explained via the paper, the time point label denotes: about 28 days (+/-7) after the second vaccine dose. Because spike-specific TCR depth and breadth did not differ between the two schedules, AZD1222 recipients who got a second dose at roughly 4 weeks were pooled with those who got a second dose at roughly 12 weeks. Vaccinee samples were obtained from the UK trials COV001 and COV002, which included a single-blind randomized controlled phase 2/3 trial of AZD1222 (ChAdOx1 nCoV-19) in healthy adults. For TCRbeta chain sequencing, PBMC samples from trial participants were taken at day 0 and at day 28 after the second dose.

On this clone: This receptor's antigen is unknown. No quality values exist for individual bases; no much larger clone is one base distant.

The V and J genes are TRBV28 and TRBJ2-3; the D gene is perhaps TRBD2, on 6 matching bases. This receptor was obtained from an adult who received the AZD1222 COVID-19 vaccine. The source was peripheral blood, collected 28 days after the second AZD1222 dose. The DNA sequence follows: TGTGCCAGCACCCGGGACTTATCAGATACGCAGTATTTT. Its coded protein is CASTRDLSDTQYF.